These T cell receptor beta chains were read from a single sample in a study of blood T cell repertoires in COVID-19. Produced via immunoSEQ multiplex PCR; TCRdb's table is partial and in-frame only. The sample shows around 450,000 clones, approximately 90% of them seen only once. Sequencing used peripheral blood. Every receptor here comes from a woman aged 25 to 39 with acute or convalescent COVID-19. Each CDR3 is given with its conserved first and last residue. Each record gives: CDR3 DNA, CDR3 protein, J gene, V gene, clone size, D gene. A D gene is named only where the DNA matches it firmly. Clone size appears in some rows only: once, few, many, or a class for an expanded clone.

DNA: TGTGCCAGCAGCTTTGCGGGGGAGATAATCTATGGCTACACCTTC
CDR3: CASSFAGEIIYGYTF
J: TRBJ1-2
V: TRBV5-4
size: NA
D: NA

DNA: TGTGCCACCAGCAGAGAGATGGACAGATCCTACGAGCAGTACTTC
CDR3: CATSREMDRSYEQYF
J: TRBJ2-7
V: TRBV15
size: few
D: NA

DNA: TGTGCCAGCAGTGGCAGAAAGTACGAGCAGTACTTC
CDR3: CASSGRKYEQYF
J: TRBJ2-7
V: TRBV27
size: NA
D: NA

DNA: TGTGCCAGCAGCCCCGGGAGGAGCTCCTACAATGAGCAGTTCTTC
CDR3: CASSPGRSSYNEQFF
J: TRBJ2-1
V: TRBV13
size: NA
D: TRBD2

DNA: TGTGCCAGCAACATCATAGCGGGGGGAGAGACCCAGTACTTC
CDR3: CASNIIAGGETQYF
J: TRBJ2-5
V: TRBV27
size: NA
D: TRBD2

DNA: TGTGCCAGCTCACCATCAGGTTCCAACGAGCAGTACTTC
CDR3: CASSPSGSNEQYF
J: TRBJ2-7
V: TRBV18
size: NA
D: NA

DNA: TGCGCCAGCAGTGGAGGCGGGGGCAAACCCAATCAGCCCCAGCATTTT
CDR3: CASSGGGGKPNQPQHF
J: TRBJ1-5
V: TRBV10-2
size: few
D: NA

DNA: TGTGCCAGCAGTTATACAGGGCCTAACACTGAAGCTTTCTTT
CDR3: CASSYTGPNTEAFF
J: TRBJ1-1
V: TRBV13
size: NA
D: NA

DNA: TGTGCCAGCAGTTACGCCGGGACAGGGAGTTCACCCCTCCACTTT
CDR3: CASSYAGTGSSPLHF
J: TRBJ1-6
V: TRBV6-5
size: NA
D: TRBD1

DNA: TGTGCCAGCAGTTTAGGTACGGGAGAGACCCAGTACTTC
CDR3: CASSLGTGETQYF
J: TRBJ2-5
V: TRBV27
size: NA
D: NA

DNA: TGCGCCAGCAGCGGAGGGTCTCAAAGGGACACCATATATTTT
CDR3: CASSGGSQRDTIYF
J: TRBJ1-3
V: TRBV5-1
size: NA
D: NA

DNA: TGTGCCAGCAGTTACACAGGGTCAAGCTCCTATAATTCACCCCTCCACTTT
CDR3: CASSYTGSSSYNSPLHF
J: TRBJ1-6
V: TRBV2
size: NA
D: NA

DNA: TGTGCCAGCAGTTACTCGGGGACTCTCGAGCAGTACTTC
CDR3: CASSYSGTLEQYF
J: TRBJ2-7
V: TRBV6-5
size: few
D: NA

DNA: TGTGCCACCAGTGACACCGGGACAGGGGGTGGCCCCTACGAGCAGTACTTC
CDR3: CATSDTGTGGGPYEQYF
J: TRBJ2-7
V: TRBV24-1
size: NA
D: TRBD1

DNA: TGTGCCAGCAGCTACTACGGCGGGGGGCCAGAGACCCAGTACTTC
CDR3: CASSYYGGGPETQYF
J: TRBJ2-5
V: TRBV28
size: NA
D: TRBD2

DNA: TGTGCCAGCCAACCCCGAGCAAACTATGGCTACACCTTC
CDR3: CASQPRANYGYTF
J: TRBJ1-2
V: TRBV6-5
size: NA
D: NA

DNA: TGTGCCAGCAGCCAAGGACTAGCGGGGGCCCAGGCCACAGATACGCAGTATTTT
CDR3: CASSQGLAGAQATDTQYF
J: TRBJ2-3
V: TRBV3-1/TRBV3-2
size: NA
D: TRBD2

DNA: TGTGCCAGCAGTTGGGGCAGGGAACATGGCTACACCTTC
CDR3: CASSWGREHGYTF
J: TRBJ1-2
V: TRBV6-5
size: NA
D: NA

DNA: TGTGCCAGCAGTTTACAACAGGGGATTGAGGGTGGCTACACCTTC
CDR3: CASSLQQGIEGGYTF
J: TRBJ1-2
V: TRBV6-5
size: NA
D: TRBD1

DNA: TGTGCCAGTAGTATTCAGGGGATACGGTCACCCCTCCACTTT
CDR3: CASSIQGIRSPLHF
J: TRBJ1-6
V: TRBV19
size: NA
D: NA

DNA: TGCGCCAGCAGCCAGAGCAGGGGTAACTCACCCCTCCACTTT
CDR3: CASSQSRGNSPLHF
J: TRBJ1-6
V: TRBV4-1
size: NA
D: NA

DNA: TGTGCCAGCAGCCCGGTGTCTCGTCAAACCGGGACAAAATACGAGCAGTACTTC
CDR3: CASSPVSRQTGTKYEQYF
J: TRBJ2-7
V: TRBV11-2
size: few
D: NA